A selection of T cell receptor beta chains follows, all from one sample in a study of early T cells in non-severe SARS-CoV-2 infection. TCRdb called the 5' RACE reads again in MiXCR, with one record for every CDR3 protein. There are roughly 90,000 distinct CDR3 sequences in the sample; roughly 13% occur only once, and 3% to 3.5% lies in the top ten. Sequences were obtained from whole blood. Receptor source: an adult who was a healthcare worker with PCR-confirmed SARS-CoV-2 infection or an uninfected control (not recorded which). Both conserved end residues are part of each CDR3. D genes are given only for firm matches. Only part of the rows carry a size: once, few, many, or a class if the clone is expanded.

13	-	-	TRBV29-1	TRBJ2-7	TGCAGCGTTGAACCCGGGGCAGGGTACGAGCAGTACTTC	CSVEPGAGYEQYF
15	TRBD1	-	TRBV9	TRBJ2-3	TGTGCCAGCAGCGTACAGGGGGCAAGCACAGATACGCAGTATTTT	CASSVQGASTDTQYF
14	-	few	TRBV4-2	TRBJ1-5	TGTGCCAGCAGCAAATACAGTAGCAATCAGCCCCAGCATTTT	CASSKYSSNQPQHF
12	TRBD1	-	TRBV29-1	TRBJ2-5	TGCAGCGTCGGGACAGGTAGAGAGACCCAGTACTTC	CSVGTGRETQYF
17	TRBD2	few	TRBV6-5	TRBJ2-5	TGTGCCAGCAGTTACTCGATTGCTGCGGGGGTCTCAGAGACCCAGTACTTC	CASSYSIAAGVSETQYF
15	TRBD1	few	TRBV29-1	TRBJ2-1	TGCAGCGTTGAAACAGGGGAACTATCTTACAATGAGCAGTTCTTC	CSVETGELSYNEQFF
16	TRBD1	many	TRBV5-1	TRBJ2-7	TGCGCCAGCAGCTTGGACCCCGGGACAGGATTGTACGAGCAGTACTTC	CASSLDPGTGLYEQYF
14	-	-	TRBV29-1	TRBJ2-7	TGCAGCGTTGGAGGTCAGGGGACCTCCTACGAGCAGTACTTC	CSVGGQGTSYEQYF
14	-	-	TRBV29-1	TRBJ2-3	TGCAGCACGAACTCCGCGGGAAGCACAGATACGCAGTATTTT	CSTNSAGSTDTQYF
16	-	-	TRBV3-1	TRBJ1-2	TGTGCCAGCAGCCAAGACATTCCGGGACCGGCCGGTGGCTACACCTTC	CASSQDIPGPAGGYTF
15	-	many	TRBV7-6	TRBJ2-2	TGTGCCAGCAGCCGGGGCCCAGGTTCCTCCGGGGAGCTGTTTTTT	CASSRGPGSSGELFF
11	-	-	TRBV29-1	TRBJ2-7	TGCAGCGTTGAAAGCGATTACGAGCAGTACTTC	CSVESDYEQYF
16	-	many	TRBV15	TRBJ2-3	TGTGCCACCAGCAGCTCAAGGGAGCGGGTCACAGATACGCAGTATTTT	CATSSSRERVTDTQYF
16	TRBD1	-	TRBV9	TRBJ2-7	TGTGCCAGCAGCTCCAGCTTCGGACAGGGTGTCCACGAGCAGTACTTC	CASSSSFGQGVHEQYF
13	-	-	TRBV5-1	TRBJ1-6	TGCGCCAGCAGCTTGGATCGAGATTCACCCCTCCACTTT	CASSLDRDSPLHF
12	-	many	TRBV29-1	TRBJ1-4	TGCAGCGTTGAAGGAGGAAGGGAAAAACTGTTTTTT	CSVEGGREKLFF
16	TRBD2	-	TRBV7-3	TRBJ2-1	TGTGCCAGCAGCTCTGGACTAGCGGGAGGTATGAATGAGCAGTTCTTC	CASSSGLAGGMNEQFF
15	TRBD2	many	TRBV12-3/TRBV12-4	TRBJ2-1	TGTGCCAGCACCCCTCGCGGGGGGCTTTACAATGAGCAGTTCTTC	CASTPRGGLYNEQFF
17	-	few	TRBV11-2	TRBJ2-2	TGTGCCAGCAGGGAATACCGGGGACGCGGAGGAACCGGGGAGCTGTTTTTT	CASREYRGRGGTGELFF
15	-	few	TRBV7-9	TRBJ1-3	TGTGCCAGCAGCCCCGCGAAGGGCCAGCGAAACACCATATATTTT	CASSPAKGQRNTIYF
15	TRBD2	many	TRBV18	TRBJ2-7	TGTGCCAGCTCACCTACTAGCGGGAGGGCCCGGGAGCAGTACTTC	CASSPTSGRAREQYF
14	TRBD2	many	TRBV27	TRBJ2-3	TGTGCCAGCAGTTTACAACTAGCGGCAGATACGCAGTATTTT	CASSLQLAADTQYF
14	-	many	TRBV19	TRBJ1-5	TGTGCCAGTAGACGCCTTGAGAGCAATCAGCCCCAGCATTTT	CASRRLESNQPQHF
13	-	few	TRBV29-1	TRBJ2-7	TGCAGCGCTGGTGGCAGGGGAACGGTCGAGCAGTACTTC	CSAGGRGTVEQYF
12	TRBD1	-	TRBV20-1	TRBJ1-1	TGCAGTGCTAGCGGGACAGCGACGGAGGCTTTCTTT	CSASGTATEAFF
14	TRBD2	-	TRBV20-1	TRBJ2-1	TGCAGTGGGTCTAGCGGGTTCTCCTACAATGAGCAGTTCTTC	CSGSSGFSYNEQFF
13	-	few	TRBV20-1	TRBJ2-7	TGCAGTGCAAGAACCAGGGGTTACTACGAGCAGTACTTC	CSARTRGYYEQYF
13	-	-	TRBV4-1	TRBJ2-7	TGCGCCAGCAGCCAAAGGCTGGGCTACGAGCAGTACTTC	CASSQRLGYEQYF
15	-	many	TRBV7-2	TRBJ1-5	TGTGCCAGCAGCTTAACTTCGATAGCAAATCAGCCCCAGCATTTT	CASSLTSIANQPQHF
15	-	many	TRBV6-5	TRBJ1-5	TGTGCCAGCAGTTATGGGCAGAATAGCAATCAGCCCCAGCATTTT	CASSYGQNSNQPQHF
15	-	-	TRBV9	TRBJ1-1	TGTGCCAGCAGCGTAGATCCGTTGCTGAACACTGAAGCTTTCTTT	CASSVDPLLNTEAFF
14	TRBD1	-	TRBV20-1	TRBJ1-4	TGCAGTGCTACACTTGGACAGGGGCTTGAAAAACTGTTTTTT	CSATLGQGLEKLFF
11	-	few	TRBV12-3/TRBV12-4	TRBJ1-2	TGTGCCAGCAGTTCCTGGGCTGGCTACACCTTC	CASSSWAGYTF